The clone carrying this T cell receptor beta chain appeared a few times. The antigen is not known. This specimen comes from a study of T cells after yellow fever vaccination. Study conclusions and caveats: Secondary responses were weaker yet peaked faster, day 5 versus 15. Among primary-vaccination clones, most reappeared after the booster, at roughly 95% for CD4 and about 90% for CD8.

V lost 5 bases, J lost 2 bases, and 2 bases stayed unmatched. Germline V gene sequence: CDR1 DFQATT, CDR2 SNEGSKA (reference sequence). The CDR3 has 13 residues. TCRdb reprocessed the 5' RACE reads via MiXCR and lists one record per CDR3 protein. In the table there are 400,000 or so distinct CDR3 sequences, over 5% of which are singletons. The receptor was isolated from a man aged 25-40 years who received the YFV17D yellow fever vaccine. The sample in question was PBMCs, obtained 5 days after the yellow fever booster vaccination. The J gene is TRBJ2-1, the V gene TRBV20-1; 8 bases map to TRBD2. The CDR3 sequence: CSAASGPYNEQFF. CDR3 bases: TGCAGTGCTGCTAGCGGGCCCTACAATGAGCAGTTCTTC.